The 19 T cell receptor beta chains below were found in one sample sequenced in a study of T cell clusters in autoimmune cytopenias. TRB amplification used 250 ng of peripheral blood genomic DNA. TRB was amplified by touch-down multiplex PCR, primer pools A and B combined. TCRdb reanalyzed the multiplex PCR reads, giving one entry per CDR3 protein sequence and no DNA. This sample's table has approximately 2,100 distinct CDR3 sequences. These data also featured in a second study, about T cell repertoires in aging, cancer and after chemotherapy.

Sequenced input: peripheral blood. These receptors all come from a human donor in good health.

By frequency, this clonotype is medium-sized. CDR3 protein: CASSLAAGFSYEQYF. The chain links TRBV28 to TRBJ2-7; checking the TCRdb D call of TRBD2 is not possible without DNA. The CDR3 totals 15 residues. CDR1 is MDHEN, CDR2 SYDVKM, per germline.

Considering frequency, this clonotype is medium-sized. V and J are TRBV20-1 and TRBJ2-3; TCRdb names TRBD2, which stays unverified in the absence of DNA. This CDR3 region has 14 residues. The germline V gene has CDR1 DFQATT and CDR2 SNEGSKA (reference sequence). CDR3 in amino acids: CSARDRTGRYTQYF.

In terms of frequency, this clonotype is medium-sized. The V call is TRBV27, the J call TRBJ2-5; absent DNA, TCRdb's TRBD2 call cannot be checked. This CDR3 region has 14 residues. Germline V gene lookup returns CDR1 MNHEY and CDR2 SMNVEV (reference sequence). The CDR3 spells CASSLSGSRETQYF.

Judged by frequency, this clonotype is medium-sized. The V and J genes are TRBV18 and TRBJ2-1; the TCRdb call, TRBD2, lacks DNA for checking. The CDR3 is made up of 15 amino acids. Per germline, CDR1 KGHSH and CDR2 LQKENI. CDR3 sequence reads: CASSPGLAGFNEQFF.

The V and J genes are TRBV5-1 and TRBJ1-1; TCRdb's assignment of TRBD1 cannot be checked, as there is no DNA. This CDR3 is 14 amino acids long. CDR1 is SGHRS, CDR2 YFSETQ, per germline. CDR3 region: CASSLEGGITEAFF.

V and J are TRBV20-1 and TRBJ1-1. Germline CDR1 and CDR2: DFQATT and SNEGSKA (reference sequence). The CDR3 has 12 amino acids. CDR3: CSARRTNTEAFF.

This clonotype shows up as medium-sized by frequency. The rearrangement joins TRBV28 to TRBJ2-5; absent DNA, TCRdb's TRBD2 call cannot be checked. The CDR3 has 15 amino acids. Germline V gene sequence: CDR1 MDHEN, CDR2 SYDVKM. CDR3 sequence reads: CASSFGAGSLRTQYF.

The chain uses TRBV12-3 or TRBV12-4 and TRBJ1-2; the TRBD1 assignment by TCRdb is unverifiable without DNA. The CDR3 totals 16 residues. The CDR3 is CASSPGTGGFNYGYTF.

The chain recombines TRBV28 with TRBJ1-1. The CDR3 spans 14 residues. Germline loops: CDR1 MDHEN, CDR2 SYDVKM. CDR3 residues: CASSFMDVNTEAFF.

This clonotype is large by frequency. The genes are TRBV7-2 and TRBJ2-2; the TCRdb call, TRBD2, lacks DNA for checking. The CDR3 loop spans 11 amino acids. Germline CDR1 SGHTA, CDR2 FQGNSA. This chain's CDR3 is CASSSRRTLFF. Filled out from reference TRBV7-2 and TRBJ2-2, the complete variable domain reads GAGVSQSPSNKVTEKGKDVELRCDPISGHTALYWYRQSLGQGLEFLIYFQGNSAPDKSGLPSDRFSAERTGGSVSTLTIQRTQQEDSAVYLCASSSRRTLFFGEGSRLTVL.

Considering frequency, this clonotype is large. This chain links TRBV19 with TRBJ2-3; no DNA is available, so the TRBD1 call from TCRdb remains unchecked. The germline V gene has CDR1 LNHDA and CDR2 SQIVND (reference sequence). The CDR3 is 17 residues long. CDR3 residues: CASTLRWTDRSTDTQYF.

V and J are TRBV12-3 or TRBV12-4 and TRBJ2-3; TCRdb's assignment of TRBD1 cannot be checked, as there is no DNA. The CDR3 totals 14 residues. The CDR3 reads CASSFGGAGDTQYF.

This clonotype registers medium-sized by frequency. This sequence joins TRBV6-6 and TRBJ1-1. The CDR3 length is 14 residues. Germline CDR1 is MNHNY and CDR2 is SVGAGI (reference sequence). CDR3 region: CASSYWPGGTEAFF.

Judged by frequency, this clonotype is large. The gene calls are TRBV6-5 and TRBJ1-2. The CDR3 extends over 16 amino acids. Germline assignment: CDR1 MNHEY and CDR2 SVGAGI. CDR3: CASSYGTDPANYGYTF.

This clonotype is classed as medium-sized (0.01 to 0.1%) by frequency. The chain uses TRBV7-9 and TRBJ2-2; the D call from TCRdb, TRBD1, cannot be confirmed without DNA. The CDR3 loop spans 16 amino acids. Per the germline V gene, CDR1 is SEHNR and CDR2 is FQNEAQ (reference sequence). CDR3 region: CASSSYRGPGTGELFF.

This clonotype is identified as medium-sized from frequency. V is TRBV7-9 and J is TRBJ2-1; TCRdb's D call of TRBD1 is untestable without DNA. Germline CDR1 reads SEHNR; CDR2 reads FQNEAQ (reference sequence). The CDR3 covers 15 residues. The CDR3 sequence is CASSHDRGPVYEQFF. Using reference TRBV7-9 and TRBJ2-1 for the parts outside the CDR3, the full variable domain is DTGVSQNPRHKITKRGQNVTFRCDPISEHNRLYWYRQTLGQGPEFLTYFQNEAQLEKSRLLSDRFSAERPKGSFSTLEIQRTEQGDSAMYLCASSHDRGPVYEQFFGPGTRLTVL.

This clonotype registers medium-sized by frequency. This chain connects TRBV15 to TRBJ2-3; no DNA is available, so the TRBD2 call from TCRdb remains unchecked. This CDR3 has 16 residues. In germline, CDR1 is LNHNV, CDR2 YYDKDF (reference sequence). CDR3 region: CATSRGGAGGTDTQYF. The full variable domain, rest sourced from reference TRBV15 and TRBJ2-3, is DAMVIQNPRYQVTQFGKPVTLSCSQTLNHNVMYWYQQKSSQAPKLLFHYYDKDFNNEADTPDNFQSRRPNTSFCFLDIRSPGLGDTAMYLCATSRGGAGGTDTQYFGPGTRLTVL.

By frequency, this clonotype registers medium-sized (0.01 to 0.1%). The chain employs TRBV11-2 and TRBJ2-1; TCRdb selects TRBD1, and the lack of DNA leaves this call unchecked. CDR1 SGHAT and CDR2 FQNNGV come from the germline V gene. This CDR3 comprises 15 residues. CDR3 sequence reads: CASSRTGALYNEQFF.

This chain uses TRBV19 with TRBJ2-2; TCRdb's assignment of TRBD2 cannot be checked, as there is no DNA. Germline CDR1 is LNHDA and CDR2 is SQIVND (reference sequence). The CDR3 has 15 amino acids. CDR3 loop: CARPGVAGGAGELFF.